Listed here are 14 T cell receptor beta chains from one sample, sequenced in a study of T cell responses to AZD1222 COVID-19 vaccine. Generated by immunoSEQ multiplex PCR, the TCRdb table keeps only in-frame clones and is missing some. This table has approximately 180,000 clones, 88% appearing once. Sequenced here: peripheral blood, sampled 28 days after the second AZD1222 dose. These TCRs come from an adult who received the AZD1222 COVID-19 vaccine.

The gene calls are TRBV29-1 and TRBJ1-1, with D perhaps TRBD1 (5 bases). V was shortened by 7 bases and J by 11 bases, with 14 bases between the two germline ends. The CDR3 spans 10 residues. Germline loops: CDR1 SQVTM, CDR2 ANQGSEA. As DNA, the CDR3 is TGCAGCGCTACCGCGGGGCCGGCTTTCTTT. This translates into CSATAGPAFF.

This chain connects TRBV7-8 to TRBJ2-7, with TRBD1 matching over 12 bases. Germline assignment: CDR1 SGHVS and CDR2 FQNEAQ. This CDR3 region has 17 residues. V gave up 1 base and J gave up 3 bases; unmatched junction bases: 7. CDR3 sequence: CASSLGQGTGGLYEQYF. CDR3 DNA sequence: TGTGCCAGCAGCTTAGGGCAAGGGACAGGGGGCCTCTACGAGCAGTACTTC.

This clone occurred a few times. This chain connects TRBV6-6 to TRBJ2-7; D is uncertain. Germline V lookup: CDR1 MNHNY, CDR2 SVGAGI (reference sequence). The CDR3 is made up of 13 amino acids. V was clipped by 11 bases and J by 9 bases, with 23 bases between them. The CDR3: CASVGGPQVGQYF. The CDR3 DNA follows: TGTGCCTCGGTCGGCGGACCCCAGGTGGGGCAGTACTTC.

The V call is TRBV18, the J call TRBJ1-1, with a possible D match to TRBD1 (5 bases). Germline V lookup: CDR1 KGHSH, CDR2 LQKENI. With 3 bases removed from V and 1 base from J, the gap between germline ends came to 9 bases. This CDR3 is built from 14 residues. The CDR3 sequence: CASSPGRQNTEAFF. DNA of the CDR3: TGTGCCAGCTCACCGGGACGGCAGAACACTGAAGCTTTCTTT.

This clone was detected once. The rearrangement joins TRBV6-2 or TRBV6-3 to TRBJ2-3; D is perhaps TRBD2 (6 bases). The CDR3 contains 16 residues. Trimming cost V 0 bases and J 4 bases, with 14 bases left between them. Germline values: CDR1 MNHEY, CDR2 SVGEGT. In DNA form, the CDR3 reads TGTGCCAGCAGTTACTCAACTAGCCGAAGCGCAGATACGCAGTATTTT. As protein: CASSYSTSRSADTQYF.

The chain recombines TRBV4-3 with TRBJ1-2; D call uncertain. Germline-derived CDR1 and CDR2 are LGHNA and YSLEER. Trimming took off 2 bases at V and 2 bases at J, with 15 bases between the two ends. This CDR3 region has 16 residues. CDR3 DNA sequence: TGCGCCAGCAGCCAATTTATGGCAGTCCTGAACTATGGCTACACCTTC. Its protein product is CASSQFMAVLNYGYTF.

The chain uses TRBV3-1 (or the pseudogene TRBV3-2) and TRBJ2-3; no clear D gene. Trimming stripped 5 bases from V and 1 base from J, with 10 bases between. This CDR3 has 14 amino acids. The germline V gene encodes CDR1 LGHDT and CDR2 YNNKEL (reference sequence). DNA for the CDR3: TGTGCCAGCAGCGTCTTAGAGGGCACAGATACGCAGTATTTT. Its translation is CASSVLEGTDTQYF.

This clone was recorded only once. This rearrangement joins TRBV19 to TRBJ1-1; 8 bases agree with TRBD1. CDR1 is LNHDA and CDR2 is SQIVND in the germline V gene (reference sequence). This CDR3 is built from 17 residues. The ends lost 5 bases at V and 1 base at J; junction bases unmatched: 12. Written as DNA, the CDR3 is TGTGCCAGTAGTCGTTCCGGGACAGGCTCGTGGAACACTGAAGCTTTCTTT. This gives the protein CASSRSGTGSWNTEAFF.

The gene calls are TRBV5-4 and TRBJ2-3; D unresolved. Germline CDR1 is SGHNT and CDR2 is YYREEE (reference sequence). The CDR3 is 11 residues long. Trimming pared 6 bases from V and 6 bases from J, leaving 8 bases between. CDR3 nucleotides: TGTGCCAGCACCCGGGCGGATACGCAGTATTTT. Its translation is CASTRADTQYF.

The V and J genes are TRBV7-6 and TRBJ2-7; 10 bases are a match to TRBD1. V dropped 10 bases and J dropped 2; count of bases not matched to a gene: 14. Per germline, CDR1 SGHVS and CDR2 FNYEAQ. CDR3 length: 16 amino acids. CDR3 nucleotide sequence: TGTGCCACACAGGTACCAGGAGGGACAGGGGCCTACGAGCAGTACTTC. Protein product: CATQVPGGTGAYEQYF.

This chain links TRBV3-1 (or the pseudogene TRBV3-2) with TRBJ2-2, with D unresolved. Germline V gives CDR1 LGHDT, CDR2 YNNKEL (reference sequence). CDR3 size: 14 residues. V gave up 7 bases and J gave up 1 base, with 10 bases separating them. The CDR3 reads CASTPFRNTGELFF. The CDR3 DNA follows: TGTGCCAGCACCCCTTTTAGGAACACCGGGGAGCTGTTTTTT.

CDR3 sequence reads: CASSLRVNTGELFF. The CDR3 DNA follows: TGTGCCAGTAGTCTCAGGGTTAACACCGGGGAGCTGTTTTTT. The chain joins TRBV19 to TRBJ2-2; TRBD1 might be the D (5 bases). Germline-derived CDR1 and CDR2 are LNHDA and SQIVND (reference sequence). Deletions cut 5 bases from V and 2 bases from J, with 9 bases between. This CDR3 contains 14 residues. Full variable domain (outside the CDR3, taken from reference TRBV19 and TRBJ2-2): DGGITQSPKYLFRKEGQNVTLSCEQNLNHDAMYWYRQDPGQGLRLIYYSQIVNDFQKGDIAEGYSVSREKKESFPLTVTSAQKNPTAFYLCASSLRVNTGELFFGEGSRLTVL.

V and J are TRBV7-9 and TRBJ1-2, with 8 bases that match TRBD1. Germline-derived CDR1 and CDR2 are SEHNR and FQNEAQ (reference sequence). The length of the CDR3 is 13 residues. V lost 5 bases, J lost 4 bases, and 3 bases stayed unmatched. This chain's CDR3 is CASSMTGVYGYTF. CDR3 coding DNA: TGTGCCAGCAGCATGACAGGGGTCTATGGCTACACCTTC.

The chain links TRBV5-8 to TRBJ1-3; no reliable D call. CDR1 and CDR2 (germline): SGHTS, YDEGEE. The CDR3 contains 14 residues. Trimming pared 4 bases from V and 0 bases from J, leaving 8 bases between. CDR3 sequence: CASSDLSSGNTIYF. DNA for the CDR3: TGTGCCAGCAGCGACCTGAGCTCTGGAAACACCATATATTTT.